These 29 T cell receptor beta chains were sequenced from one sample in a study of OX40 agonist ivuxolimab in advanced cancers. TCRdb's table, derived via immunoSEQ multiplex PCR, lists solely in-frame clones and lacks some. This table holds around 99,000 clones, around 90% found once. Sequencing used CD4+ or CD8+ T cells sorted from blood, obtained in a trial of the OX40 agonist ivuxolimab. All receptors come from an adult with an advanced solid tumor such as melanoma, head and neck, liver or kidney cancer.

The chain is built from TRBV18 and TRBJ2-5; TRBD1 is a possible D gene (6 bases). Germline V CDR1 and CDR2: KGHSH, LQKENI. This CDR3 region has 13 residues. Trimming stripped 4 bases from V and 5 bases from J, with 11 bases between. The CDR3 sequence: CASSLRGSETQYF. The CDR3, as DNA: TGTGCCAGCTCACTGAGGGGGTCTGAGACCCAGTACTTC. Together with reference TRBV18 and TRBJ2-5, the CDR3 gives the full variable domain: NAGVMQNPRHLVRRRGQEARLRCSPMKGHSHVYWYRQLPEEGLKFMVYLQKENIIDESGMPKERFSAEFPKEGPSILRIQQVVRGDSAAYFCASSLRGSETQYFGPGTRLLVL.

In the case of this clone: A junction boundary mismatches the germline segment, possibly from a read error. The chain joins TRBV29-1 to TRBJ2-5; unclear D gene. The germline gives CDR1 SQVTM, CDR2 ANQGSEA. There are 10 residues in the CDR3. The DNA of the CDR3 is TGCAGCGTTGGCGGAGCCCCATTGGACTTC. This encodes CSVGGAPLDF.

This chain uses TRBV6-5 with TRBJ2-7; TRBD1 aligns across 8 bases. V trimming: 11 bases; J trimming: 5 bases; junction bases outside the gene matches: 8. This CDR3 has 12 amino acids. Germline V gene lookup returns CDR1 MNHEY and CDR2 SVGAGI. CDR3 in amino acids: CAGGKDRDEQYF. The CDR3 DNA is TGTGCCGGGGGTAAGGACAGGGACGAGCAGTACTTC.

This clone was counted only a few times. The CDR3 region is CASSRQGADGYTF. The DNA of the CDR3 is TGTGCCAGCAGTCGACAGGGGGCTGATGGCTACACCTTC. The genes are TRBV7-9 and TRBJ1-2, with 10 bases fitting TRBD1. The V gene end was trimmed by 6 bases and the J gene end by 6 bases; junction bases not matched to a gene: 4. Germline CDR1 reads SEHNR; CDR2 reads FQNEAQ (reference sequence). CDR3 length equals 13 residues.

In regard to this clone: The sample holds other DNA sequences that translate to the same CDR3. CDR3 loop: CASSLNYGYTF. The CDR3 DNA is TGTGCCAGCAGCTTAAACTATGGCTACACCTTC. The chain employs TRBV5-4 and TRBJ1-2; the D is unclear. The CDR3 totals 11 residues. With 2 bases removed from V and 2 bases from J, the gap between germline ends came to 1 base. The germline gives CDR1 SGHNT, CDR2 YYREEE (reference sequence).

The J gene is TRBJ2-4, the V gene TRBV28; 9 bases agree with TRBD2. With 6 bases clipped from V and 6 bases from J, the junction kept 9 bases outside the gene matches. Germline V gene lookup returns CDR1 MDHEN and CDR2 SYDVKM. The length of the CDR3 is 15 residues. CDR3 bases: TGTGCCAGCAGCCGGAGCGGGAGGCATGTAAACATTCAGTACTTC. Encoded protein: CASSRSGRHVNIQYF.

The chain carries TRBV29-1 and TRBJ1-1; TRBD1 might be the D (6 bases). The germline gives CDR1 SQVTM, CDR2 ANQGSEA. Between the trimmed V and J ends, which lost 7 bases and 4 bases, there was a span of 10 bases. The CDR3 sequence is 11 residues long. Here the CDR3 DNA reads TGCAGCGGACTGACAGGCACTGAAGCTTTCTTT. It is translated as CSGLTGTEAFF.

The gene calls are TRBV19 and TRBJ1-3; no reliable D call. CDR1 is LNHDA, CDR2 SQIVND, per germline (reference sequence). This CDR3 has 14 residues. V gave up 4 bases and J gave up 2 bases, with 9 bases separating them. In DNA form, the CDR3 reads TGTGCCAGTAGTACACGACCCCCTGGAAACACCATATATTTT. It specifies CASSTRPPGNTIYF. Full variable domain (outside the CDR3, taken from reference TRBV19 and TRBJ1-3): DGGITQSPKYLFRKEGQNVTLSCEQNLNHDAMYWYRQDPGQGLRLIYYSQIVNDFQKGDIAEGYSVSREKKESFPLTVTSAQKNPTAFYLCASSTRPPGNTIYFGEGSWLTVV.

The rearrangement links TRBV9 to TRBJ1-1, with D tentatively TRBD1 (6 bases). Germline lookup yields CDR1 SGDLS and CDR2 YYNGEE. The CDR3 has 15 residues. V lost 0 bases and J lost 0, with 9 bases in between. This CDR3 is CASSVGGGMNTEAFF. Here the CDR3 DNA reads TGTGCCAGCAGCGTAGGAGGGGGAATGAACACTGAAGCTTTCTTT.

CDR3 bases: TGTGCCAGCAGTGACCGGACAGGGTCCGGGGAGCTGTTTTTT. Encoded protein: CASSDRTGSGELFF. V is TRBV6-4 and J is TRBJ2-2, with 8 positions matching TRBD1. The CDR3 totals 14 residues. Germline loops: CDR1 MRHNA, CDR2 SNTAGT. V shed 2 bases and J 6 bases; nucleotides not matched to a gene: 2.

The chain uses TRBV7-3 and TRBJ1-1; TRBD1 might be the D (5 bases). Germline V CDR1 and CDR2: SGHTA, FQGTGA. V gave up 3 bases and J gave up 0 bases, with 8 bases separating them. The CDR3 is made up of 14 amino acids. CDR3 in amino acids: CASSLGRLNTEAFF. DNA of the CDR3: TGTGCCAGCAGCTTGGGGCGTTTGAACACTGAAGCTTTCTTT.

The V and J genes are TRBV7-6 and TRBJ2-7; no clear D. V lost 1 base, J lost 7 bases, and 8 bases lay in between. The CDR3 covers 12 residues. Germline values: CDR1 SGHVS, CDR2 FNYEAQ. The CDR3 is CASSLEAGEQYF. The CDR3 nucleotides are TGTGCCAGCAGCTTAGAGGCTGGTGAGCAGTACTTC.

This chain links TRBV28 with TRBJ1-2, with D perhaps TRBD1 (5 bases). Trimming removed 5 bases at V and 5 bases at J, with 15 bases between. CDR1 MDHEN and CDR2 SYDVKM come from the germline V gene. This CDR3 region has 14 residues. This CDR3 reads CASSPHRDLYGYTF. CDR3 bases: TGTGCCAGCAGTCCTCACCGGGACCTTTATGGCTACACCTTC.

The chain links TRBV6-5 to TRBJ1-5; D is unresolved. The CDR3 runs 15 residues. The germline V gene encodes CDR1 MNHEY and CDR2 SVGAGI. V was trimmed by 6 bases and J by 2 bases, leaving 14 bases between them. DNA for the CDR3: TGTGCCAGCAGCAACAACCCCACGGGCAATCAGCCCCAGCATTTT. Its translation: CASSNNPTGNQPQHF.

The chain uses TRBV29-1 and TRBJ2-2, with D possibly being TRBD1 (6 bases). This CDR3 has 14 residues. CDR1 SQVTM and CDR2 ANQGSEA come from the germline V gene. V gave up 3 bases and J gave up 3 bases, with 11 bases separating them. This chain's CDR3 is CSVDSGVDTGELFF. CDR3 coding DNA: TGCAGCGTTGACTCAGGGGTTGACACCGGGGAGCTGTTTTTT.

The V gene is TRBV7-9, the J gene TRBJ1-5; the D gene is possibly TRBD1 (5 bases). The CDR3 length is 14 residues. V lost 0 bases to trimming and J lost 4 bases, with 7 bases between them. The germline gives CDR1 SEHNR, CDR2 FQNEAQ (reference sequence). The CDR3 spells CASSLAGANQPQHF. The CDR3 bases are TGTGCCAGCAGCTTAGCCGGGGCGAATCAGCCCCAGCATTTT. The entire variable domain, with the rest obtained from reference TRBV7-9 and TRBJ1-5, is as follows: DTGVSQNPRHKITKRGQNVTFRCDPISEHNRLYWYRQTLGQGPEFLTYFQNEAQLEKSRLLSDRFSAERPKGSFSTLEIQRTEQGDSAMYLCASSLAGANQPQHFGDGTRLSIL.

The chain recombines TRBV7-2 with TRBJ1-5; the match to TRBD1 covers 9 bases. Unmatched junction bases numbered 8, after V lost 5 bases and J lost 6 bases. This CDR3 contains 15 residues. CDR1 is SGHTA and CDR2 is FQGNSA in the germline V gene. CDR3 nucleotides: TGTGCCAGCAGCACGGACAGGGGTCGAGGTCAGCCCCAGCATTTT. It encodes CASSTDRGRGQPQHF.

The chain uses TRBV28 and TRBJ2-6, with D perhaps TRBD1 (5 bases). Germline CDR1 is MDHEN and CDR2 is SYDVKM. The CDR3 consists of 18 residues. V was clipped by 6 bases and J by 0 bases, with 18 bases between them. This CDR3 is CASSWGAGMSSGANVLTF. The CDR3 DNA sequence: TGTGCCAGCAGCTGGGGCGCCGGCATGAGCTCTGGGGCCAACGTCCTGACTTTC.

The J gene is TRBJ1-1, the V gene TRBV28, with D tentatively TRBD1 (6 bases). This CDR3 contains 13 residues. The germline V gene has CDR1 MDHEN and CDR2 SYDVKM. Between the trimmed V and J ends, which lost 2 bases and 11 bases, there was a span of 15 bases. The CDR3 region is CASSLTGLPEAFF. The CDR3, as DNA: TGTGCCAGCAGTTTAACAGGGTTACCCGAGGCTTTCTTT. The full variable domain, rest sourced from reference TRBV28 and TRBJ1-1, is DVKVTQSSRYLVKRTGEKVFLECVQDMDHENMFWYRQDPGLGLRLIYFSYDVKMKEKGDIPEGYSVSREKKERFSLILESASTNQTSMYLCASSLTGLPEAFFGQGTRLTVV.

CDR3 in amino acids: CASSYPSGELFF. CDR3 coding DNA: TGTGCCAGCAGTTACCCCTCCGGGGAGCTGTTTTTT. The J gene is TRBJ2-2, the V gene TRBV6-6, with unresolved D. Germline-derived CDR1 and CDR2 are MNHNY and SVGAGI (reference sequence). V lost 2 bases and J lost 6, with 4 bases in between. There are 12 residues in the CDR3.

In DNA, the CDR3 is TGTGCCAGCAGCCTTGGACTAGCGGGGAGCACAGATACGCAGTATTTT. Amino acid sequence: CASSLGLAGSTDTQYF. The chain is built from TRBV11-2 and TRBJ2-3; 12 bases line up with TRBD2. Germline CDR1 is SGHAT and CDR2 is FQNNGV. V shed 5 bases and J 0 bases; nucleotides not matched to a gene: 3. The CDR3 consists of 16 residues.

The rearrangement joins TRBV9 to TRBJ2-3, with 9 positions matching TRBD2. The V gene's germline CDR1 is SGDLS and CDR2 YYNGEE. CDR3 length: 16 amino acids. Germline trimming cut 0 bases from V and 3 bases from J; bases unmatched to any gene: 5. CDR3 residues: CASSVAASGNTDTQYF. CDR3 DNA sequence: TGTGCCAGCAGCGTAGCGGCTAGCGGGAATACAGATACGCAGTATTTT.

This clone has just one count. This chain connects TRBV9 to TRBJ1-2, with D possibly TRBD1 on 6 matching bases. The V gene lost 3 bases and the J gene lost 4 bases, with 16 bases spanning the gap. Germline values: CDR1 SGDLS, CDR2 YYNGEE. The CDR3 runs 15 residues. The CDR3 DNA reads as TGTGCCAGCAGCGCGGGGGCTGTACTGGGCTATGGCTACACCTTC. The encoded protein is CASSAGAVLGYGYTF.

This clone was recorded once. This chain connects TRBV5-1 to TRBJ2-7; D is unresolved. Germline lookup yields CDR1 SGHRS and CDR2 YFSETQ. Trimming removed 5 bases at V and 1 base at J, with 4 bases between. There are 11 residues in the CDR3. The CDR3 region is CASRGSYEQYF. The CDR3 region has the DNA TGCGCCAGCAGGGGGTCCTACGAGCAGTACTTC.

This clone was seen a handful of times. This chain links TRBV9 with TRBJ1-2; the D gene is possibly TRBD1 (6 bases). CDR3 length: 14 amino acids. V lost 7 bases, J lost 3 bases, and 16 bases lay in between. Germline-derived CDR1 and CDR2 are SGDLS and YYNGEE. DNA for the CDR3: TGTGCCAGCTCCCAGGGGTTCCGGGACTATGGCTACACCTTC. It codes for CASSQGFRDYGYTF.

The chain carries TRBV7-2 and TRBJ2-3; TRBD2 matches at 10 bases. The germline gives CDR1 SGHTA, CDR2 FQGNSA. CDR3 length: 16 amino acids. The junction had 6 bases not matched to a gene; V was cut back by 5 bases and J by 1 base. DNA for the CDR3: TGTGCCAGCAGCCCGCAGCGGGAGGGTGGCACAGATACGCAGTATTTT. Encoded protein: CASSPQREGGTDTQYF.

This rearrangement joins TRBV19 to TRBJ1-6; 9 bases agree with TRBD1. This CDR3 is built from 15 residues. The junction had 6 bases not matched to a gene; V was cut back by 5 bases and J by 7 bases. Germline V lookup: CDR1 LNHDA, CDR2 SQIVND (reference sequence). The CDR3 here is CASSGQGTANSPLHF. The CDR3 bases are TGTGCCAGTAGTGGACAGGGGACCGCAAATTCACCCCTCCACTTT.

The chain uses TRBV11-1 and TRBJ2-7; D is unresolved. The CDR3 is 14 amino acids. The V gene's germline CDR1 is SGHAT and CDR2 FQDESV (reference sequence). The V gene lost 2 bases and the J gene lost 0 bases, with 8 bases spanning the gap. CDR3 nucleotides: TGTGCCAGCAGCTTACGGCTAGACTCCTACGAGCAGTACTTC. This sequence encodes CASSLRLDSYEQYF.

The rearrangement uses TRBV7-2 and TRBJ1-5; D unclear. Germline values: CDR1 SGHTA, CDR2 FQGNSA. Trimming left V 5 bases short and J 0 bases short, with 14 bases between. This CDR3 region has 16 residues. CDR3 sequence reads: CASSAQPPYSNQPQHF. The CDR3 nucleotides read TGTGCCAGCAGCGCCCAGCCCCCTTATAGCAATCAGCCCCAGCATTTT.